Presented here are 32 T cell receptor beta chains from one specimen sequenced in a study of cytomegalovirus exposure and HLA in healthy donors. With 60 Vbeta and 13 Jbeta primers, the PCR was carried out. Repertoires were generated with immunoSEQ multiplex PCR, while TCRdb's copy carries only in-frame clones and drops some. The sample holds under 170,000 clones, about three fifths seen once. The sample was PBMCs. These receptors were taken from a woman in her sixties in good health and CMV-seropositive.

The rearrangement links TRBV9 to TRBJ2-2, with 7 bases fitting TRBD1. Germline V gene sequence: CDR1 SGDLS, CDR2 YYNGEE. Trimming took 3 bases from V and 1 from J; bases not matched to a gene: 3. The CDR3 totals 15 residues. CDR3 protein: CASSEGAGNTGELFF. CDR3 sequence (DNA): TGTGCCAGCAGCGAGGGGGCAGGGAACACCGGGGAGCTGTTTTTT.

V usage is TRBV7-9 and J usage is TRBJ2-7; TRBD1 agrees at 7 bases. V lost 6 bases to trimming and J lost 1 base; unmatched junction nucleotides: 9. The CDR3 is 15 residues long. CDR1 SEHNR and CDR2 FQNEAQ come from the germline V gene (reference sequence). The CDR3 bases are TGTGCCAGCAGGCCCTTGAAGGGGGCTTCCTACGAGCAGTACTTC. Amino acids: CASRPLKGASYEQYF. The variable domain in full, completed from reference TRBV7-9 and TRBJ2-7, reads DTGVSQNPRHKITKRGQNVTFRCDPISEHNRLYWYRQTLGQGPEFLTYFQNEAQLEKSRLLSDRFSAERPKGSFSTLEIQRTEQGDSAMYLCASRPLKGASYEQYFGPGTRLTVT.

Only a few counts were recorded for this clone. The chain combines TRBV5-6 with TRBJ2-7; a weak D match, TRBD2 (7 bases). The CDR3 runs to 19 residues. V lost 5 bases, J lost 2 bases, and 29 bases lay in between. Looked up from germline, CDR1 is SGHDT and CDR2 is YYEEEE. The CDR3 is CASRGGPTPGGRLPYEQYF. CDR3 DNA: TGTGCCAGCAGGGGGGGGCCCACCCCCGGCGGTCGGTTACCCTACGAGCAGTACTTC.

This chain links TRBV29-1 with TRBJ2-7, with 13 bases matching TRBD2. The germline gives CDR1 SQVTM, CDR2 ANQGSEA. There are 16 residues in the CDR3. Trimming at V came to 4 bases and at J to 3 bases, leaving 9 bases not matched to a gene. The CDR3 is CSVVDPGLAGVYEQYF. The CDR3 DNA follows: TGCAGCGTTGTAGATCCAGGACTAGCGGGAGTCTACGAGCAGTACTTC.

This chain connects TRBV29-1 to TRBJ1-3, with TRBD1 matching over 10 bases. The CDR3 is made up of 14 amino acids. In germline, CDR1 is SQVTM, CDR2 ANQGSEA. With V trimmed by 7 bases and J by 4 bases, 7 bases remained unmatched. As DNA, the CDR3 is TGCAGCGCCGGCGGGACAGGGGTCGGAAACACCATATATTTT. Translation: CSAGGTGVGNTIYF.

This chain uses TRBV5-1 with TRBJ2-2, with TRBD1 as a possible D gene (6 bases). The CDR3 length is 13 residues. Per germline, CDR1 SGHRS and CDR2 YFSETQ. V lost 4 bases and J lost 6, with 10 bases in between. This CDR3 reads CASSTTGSGELFF. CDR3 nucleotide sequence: TGCGCCAGCAGCACCACAGGGTCCGGGGAGCTGTTTTTT.

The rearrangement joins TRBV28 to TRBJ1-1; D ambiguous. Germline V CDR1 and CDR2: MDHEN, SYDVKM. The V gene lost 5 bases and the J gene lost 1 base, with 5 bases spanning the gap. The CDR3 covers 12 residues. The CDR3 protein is CASSLKNTEAFF. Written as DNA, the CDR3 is TGTGCCAGCAGTCTTAAGAACACTGAAGCTTTCTTT. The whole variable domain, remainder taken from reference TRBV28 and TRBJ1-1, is DVKVTQSSRYLVKRTGEKVFLECVQDMDHENMFWYRQDPGLGLRLIYFSYDVKMKEKGDIPEGYSVSREKKERFSLILESASTNQTSMYLCASSLKNTEAFFGQGTRLTVV.

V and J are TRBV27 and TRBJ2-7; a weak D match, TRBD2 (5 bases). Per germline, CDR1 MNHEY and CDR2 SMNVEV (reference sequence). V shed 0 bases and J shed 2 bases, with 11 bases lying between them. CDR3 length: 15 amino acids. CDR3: CASSLSPSPTYEQYF. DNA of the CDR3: TGTGCCAGCAGTTTATCTCCTAGCCCGACCTACGAGCAGTACTTC.

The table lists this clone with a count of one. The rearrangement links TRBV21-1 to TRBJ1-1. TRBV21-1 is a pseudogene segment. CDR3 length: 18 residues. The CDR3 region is CASIFPLKHRAPGTEAFF. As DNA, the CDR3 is TGTGCCAGCATCTTTCCCCTTAAACATCGGGCCCCGGGGACTGAAGCTTTCTTT.

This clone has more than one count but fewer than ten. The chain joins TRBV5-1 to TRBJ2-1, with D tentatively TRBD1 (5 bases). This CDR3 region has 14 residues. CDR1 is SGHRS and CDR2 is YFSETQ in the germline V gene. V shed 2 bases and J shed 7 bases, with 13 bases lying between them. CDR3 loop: CASSFQGGANEQFF. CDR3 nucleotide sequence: TGCGCCAGCAGCTTCCAGGGTGGCGCGAATGAGCAGTTCTTC. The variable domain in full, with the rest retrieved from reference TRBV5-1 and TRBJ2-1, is KAGVTQTPRYLIKTRGQQVTLSCSPISGHRSVSWYQQTPGQGLQFLFEYFSETQRNKGNFPGRFSGRQFSNSRSEMNVSTLELGDSALYLCASSFQGGANEQFFGPGTRLTVL.

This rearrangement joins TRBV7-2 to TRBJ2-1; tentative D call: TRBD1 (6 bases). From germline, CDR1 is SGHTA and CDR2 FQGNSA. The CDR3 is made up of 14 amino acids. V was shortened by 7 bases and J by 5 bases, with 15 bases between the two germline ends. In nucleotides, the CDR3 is TGTGCCAGCAAATTAGGGGGATTCCACAATGAGCAGTTCTTC. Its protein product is CASKLGGFHNEQFF.

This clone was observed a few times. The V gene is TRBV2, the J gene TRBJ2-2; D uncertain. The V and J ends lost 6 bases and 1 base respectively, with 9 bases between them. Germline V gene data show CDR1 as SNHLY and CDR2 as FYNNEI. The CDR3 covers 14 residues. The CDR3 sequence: CASRFRLNTGELFF. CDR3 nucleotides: TGTGCCAGCAGATTCCGACTGAACACCGGGGAGCTGTTTTTT.

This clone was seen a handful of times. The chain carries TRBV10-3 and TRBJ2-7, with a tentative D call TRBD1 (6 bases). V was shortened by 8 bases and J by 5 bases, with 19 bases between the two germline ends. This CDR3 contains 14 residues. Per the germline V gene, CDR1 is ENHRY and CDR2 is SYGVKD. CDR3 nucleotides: TGTGCCATCCGCATCTCGGACAGCCGCGACGAGCAGTACTTC. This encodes CAIRISDSRDEQYF.

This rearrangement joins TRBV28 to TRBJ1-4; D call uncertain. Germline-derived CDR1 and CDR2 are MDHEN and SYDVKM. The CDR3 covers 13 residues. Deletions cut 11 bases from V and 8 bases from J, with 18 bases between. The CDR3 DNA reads TGTGCCTGCTCAGGACCATCGGGGGAAAAACTGTTTTTT. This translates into CACSGPSGEKLFF.

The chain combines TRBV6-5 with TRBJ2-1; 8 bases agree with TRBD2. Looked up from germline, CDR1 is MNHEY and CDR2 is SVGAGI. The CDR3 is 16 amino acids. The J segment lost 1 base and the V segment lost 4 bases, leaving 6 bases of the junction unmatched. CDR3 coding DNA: TGTGCCAGCAGTTTAACTAGCGGCCATTCCTACAATGAGCAGTTCTTC. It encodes CASSLTSGHSYNEQFF.

CDR3 DNA sequence: TGTGCCAGCACCTTTAACACTGAAGCTTTCTTT. Its protein product is CASTFNTEAFF. V usage is TRBV28 and J usage is TRBJ1-1; D unresolved. The ends were cut back, 7 bases at V and 2 bases at J, with 5 bases in the middle. CDR3 length: 11 amino acids. Germline values: CDR1 MDHEN, CDR2 SYDVKM. Based on the CDR3 plus reference TRBV28 and TRBJ1-1, the full variable domain is DVKVTQSSRYLVKRTGEKVFLECVQDMDHENMFWYRQDPGLGLRLIYFSYDVKMKEKGDIPEGYSVSREKKERFSLILESASTNQTSMYLCASTFNTEAFFGQGTRLTVV.

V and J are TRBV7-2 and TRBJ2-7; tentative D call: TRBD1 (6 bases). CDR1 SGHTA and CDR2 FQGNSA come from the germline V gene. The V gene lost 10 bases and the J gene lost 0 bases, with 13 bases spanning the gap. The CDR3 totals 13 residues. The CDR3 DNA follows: TGTGCCACCGGACAGCCGAGCTCCTACGAGCAGTACTTC. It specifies CATGQPSSYEQYF.

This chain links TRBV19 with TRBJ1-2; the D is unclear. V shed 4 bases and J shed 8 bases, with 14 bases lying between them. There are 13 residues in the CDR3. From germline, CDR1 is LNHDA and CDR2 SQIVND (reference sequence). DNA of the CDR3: TGTGCCAGTAGTAGAGGGAACTATAACGGCTACACCTTC. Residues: CASSRGNYNGYTF.

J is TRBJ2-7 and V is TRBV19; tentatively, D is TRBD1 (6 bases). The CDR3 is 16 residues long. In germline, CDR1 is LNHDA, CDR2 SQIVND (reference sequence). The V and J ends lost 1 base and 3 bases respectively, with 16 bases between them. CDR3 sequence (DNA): TGTGCCAGTAGTATAGTGGACAGACAAAAGATCTACGAGCAGTACTTC. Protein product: CASSIVDRQKIYEQYF.

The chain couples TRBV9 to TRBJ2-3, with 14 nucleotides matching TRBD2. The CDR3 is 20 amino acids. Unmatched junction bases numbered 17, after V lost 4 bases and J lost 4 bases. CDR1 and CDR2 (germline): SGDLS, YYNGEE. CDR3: CASSRFSYGGLAGAPDTQYF. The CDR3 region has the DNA TGTGCCAGCAGCCGATTCTCTTACGGGGGACTAGCGGGAGCTCCAGATACGCAGTATTTT.

The CDR3: CATSSERNYNEQFF. CDR3 nucleotide sequence: TGTGCCACCAGCAGCGAGAGGAACTACAATGAGCAGTTCTTC. The chain carries TRBV15 and TRBJ2-1; the D is unclear. CDR3 length: 14 amino acids. V was cut by 3 bases and J by 3 bases, with 9 bases left in between. Per germline, CDR1 LNHNV and CDR2 YYDKDF (reference sequence).

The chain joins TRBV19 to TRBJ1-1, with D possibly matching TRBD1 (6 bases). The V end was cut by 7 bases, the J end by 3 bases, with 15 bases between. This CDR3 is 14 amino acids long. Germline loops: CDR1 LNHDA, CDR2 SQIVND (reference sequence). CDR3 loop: CASTNMAGDTEAFF. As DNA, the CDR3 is TGTGCCAGTACCAATATGGCAGGGGACACTGAAGCTTTCTTT.

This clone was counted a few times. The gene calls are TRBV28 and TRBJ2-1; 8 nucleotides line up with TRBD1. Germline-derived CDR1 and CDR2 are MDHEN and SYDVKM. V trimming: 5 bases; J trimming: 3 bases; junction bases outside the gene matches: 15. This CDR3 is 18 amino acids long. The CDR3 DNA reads TGTGCCAGCAGTCCATCCCCCGTCGGGACAGGAGTCTACAATGAGCAGTTCTTC. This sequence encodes CASSPSPVGTGVYNEQFF. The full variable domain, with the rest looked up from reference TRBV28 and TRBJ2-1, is DVKVTQSSRYLVKRTGEKVFLECVQDMDHENMFWYRQDPGLGLRLIYFSYDVKMKEKGDIPEGYSVSREKKERFSLILESASTNQTSMYLCASSPSPVGTGVYNEQFFGPGTRLTVL.

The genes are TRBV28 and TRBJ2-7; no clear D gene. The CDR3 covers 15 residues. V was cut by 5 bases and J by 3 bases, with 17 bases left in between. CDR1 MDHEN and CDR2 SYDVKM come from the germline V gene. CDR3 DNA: TGTGCCAGCAGTGATATTGGAGACCCCATCTACGAGCAGTACTTC. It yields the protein CASSDIGDPIYEQYF.

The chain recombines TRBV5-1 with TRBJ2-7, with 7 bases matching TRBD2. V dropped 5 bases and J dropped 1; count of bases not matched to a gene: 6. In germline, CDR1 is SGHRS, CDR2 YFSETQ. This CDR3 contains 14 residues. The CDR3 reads CASSFLAESYEQYF. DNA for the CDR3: TGCGCCAGCAGTTTCCTAGCGGAATCCTACGAGCAGTACTTC.

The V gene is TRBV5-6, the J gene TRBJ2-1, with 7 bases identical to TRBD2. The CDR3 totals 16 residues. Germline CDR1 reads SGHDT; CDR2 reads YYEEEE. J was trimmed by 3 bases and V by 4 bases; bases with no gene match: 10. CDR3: CASSAGGASGYNEQFF. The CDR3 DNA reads TGTGCCAGCAGCGCGGGCGGGGCTAGCGGCTACAATGAGCAGTTCTTC.

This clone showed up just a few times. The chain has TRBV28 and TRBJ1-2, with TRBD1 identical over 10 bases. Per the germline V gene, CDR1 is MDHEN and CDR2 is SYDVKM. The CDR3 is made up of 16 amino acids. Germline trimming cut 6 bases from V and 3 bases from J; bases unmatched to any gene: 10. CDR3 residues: CASRPGTGVVDYGYTF. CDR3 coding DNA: TGTGCCAGCAGACCCGGGACAGGGGTGGTGGACTATGGCTACACCTTC.

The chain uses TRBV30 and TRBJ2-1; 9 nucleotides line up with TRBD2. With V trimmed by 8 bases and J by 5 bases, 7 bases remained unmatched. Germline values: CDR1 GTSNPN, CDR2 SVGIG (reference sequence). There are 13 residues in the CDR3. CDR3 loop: CARRGGGDNEQFF. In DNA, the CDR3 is TGTGCCAGGCGGGGGGGAGGGGACAATGAGCAGTTCTTC.

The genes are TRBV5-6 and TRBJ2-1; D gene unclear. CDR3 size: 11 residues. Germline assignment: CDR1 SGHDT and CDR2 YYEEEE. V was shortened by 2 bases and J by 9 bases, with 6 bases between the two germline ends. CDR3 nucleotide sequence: TGTGCCAGCAGCTTCGGAGTTGAGCAGTTCTTC. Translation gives CASSFGVEQFF.

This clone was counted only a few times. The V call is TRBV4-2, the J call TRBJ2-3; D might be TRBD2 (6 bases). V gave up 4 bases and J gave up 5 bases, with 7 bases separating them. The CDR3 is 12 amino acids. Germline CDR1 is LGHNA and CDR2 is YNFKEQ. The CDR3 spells CASSRRGDTQYF. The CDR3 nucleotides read TGTGCCAGCAGCCGGAGGGGAGATACGCAGTATTTT.

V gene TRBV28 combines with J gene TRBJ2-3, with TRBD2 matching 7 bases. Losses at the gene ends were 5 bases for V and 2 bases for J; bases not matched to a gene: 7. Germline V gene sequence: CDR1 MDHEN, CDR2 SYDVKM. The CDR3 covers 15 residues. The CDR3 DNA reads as TGTGCCAGCAGTGTAGCGGGCAAGCCCACAGATACGCAGTATTTT. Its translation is CASSVAGKPTDTQYF.

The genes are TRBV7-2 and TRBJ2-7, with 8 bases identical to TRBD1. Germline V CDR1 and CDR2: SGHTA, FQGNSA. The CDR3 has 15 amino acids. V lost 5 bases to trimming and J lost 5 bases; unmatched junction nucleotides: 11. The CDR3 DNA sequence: TGTGCCAGCAGCCCAAGGCAGGGGGCTACCCACGAGCAGTACTTC. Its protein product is CASSPRQGATHEQYF.